This T cell receptor (beta chain) emerged from a study of T cell clusters in autoimmune cytopenias. This CDR3 comprises 17 residues. The germline V gene encodes CDR1 SGHTA and CDR2 FQGNSA. TRB was amplified from 250 ng of peripheral blood genomic DNA per sample. TRB rearrangements were amplified by touch-down multiplex PCR with mixed TRB-A/B primers. TCRdb re-called the multiplex PCR reads and gives one entry per CDR3 protein, without DNA. The sample is made up of 9,500 to 15,000 distinct CDR3 sequences, and the top ten hold about 3.1% of it. A further study also used this sample, focusing on T cell repertoires in aging, cancer and after chemotherapy.

The chain uses TRBV7-2 and TRBJ1-2; TCRdb proposes TRBD1, but this gene call is untestable without DNA. This receptor was identified in a human donor in good health. The sequenced sample was peripheral blood. This chain's CDR3 is CASSGDSGTAFNYGYTF.